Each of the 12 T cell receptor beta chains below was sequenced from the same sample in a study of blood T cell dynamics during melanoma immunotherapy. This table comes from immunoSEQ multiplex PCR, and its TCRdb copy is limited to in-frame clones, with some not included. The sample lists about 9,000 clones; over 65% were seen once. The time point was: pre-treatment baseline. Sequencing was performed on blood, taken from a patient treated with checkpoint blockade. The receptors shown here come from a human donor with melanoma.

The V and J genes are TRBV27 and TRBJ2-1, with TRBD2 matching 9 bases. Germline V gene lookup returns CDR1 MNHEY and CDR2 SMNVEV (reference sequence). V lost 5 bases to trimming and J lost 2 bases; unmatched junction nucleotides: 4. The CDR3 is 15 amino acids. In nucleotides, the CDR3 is TGTGCCAGCAGTGTGGGACTAGCCGCCTACAATGAGCAGTTCTTC. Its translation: CASSVGLAAYNEQFF.

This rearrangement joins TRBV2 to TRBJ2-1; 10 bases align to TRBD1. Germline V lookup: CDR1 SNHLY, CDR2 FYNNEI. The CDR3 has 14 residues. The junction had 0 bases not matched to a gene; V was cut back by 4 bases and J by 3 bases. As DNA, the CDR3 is TGTGCCAGCAGTGGGACAGGGGGCTACAATGAGCAGTTCTTC. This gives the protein CASSGTGGYNEQFF.

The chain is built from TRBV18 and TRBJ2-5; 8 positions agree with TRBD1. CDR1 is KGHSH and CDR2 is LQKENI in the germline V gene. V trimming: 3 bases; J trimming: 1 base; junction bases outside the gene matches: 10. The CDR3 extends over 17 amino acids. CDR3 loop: CASSPLGQAETQETQYF. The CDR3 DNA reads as TGTGCCAGCTCACCCTTGGGACAGGCCGAAACCCAAGAGACCCAGTACTTC.

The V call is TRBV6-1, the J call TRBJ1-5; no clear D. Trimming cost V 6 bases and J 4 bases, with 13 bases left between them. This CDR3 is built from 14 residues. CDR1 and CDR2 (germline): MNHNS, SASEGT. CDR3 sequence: CASRGPDWNQPQHF. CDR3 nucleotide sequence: TGTGCCAGCAGGGGCCCAGATTGGAATCAGCCCCAGCATTTT.

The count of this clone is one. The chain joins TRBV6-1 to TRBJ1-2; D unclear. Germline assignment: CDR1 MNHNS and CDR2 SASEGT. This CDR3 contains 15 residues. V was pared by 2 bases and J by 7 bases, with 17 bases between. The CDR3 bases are TGTGCCAGCAGTGAAAACGGGGAAGGGTACAGTGGCTACACCTTC. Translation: CASSENGEGYSGYTF.

In DNA, the CDR3 is TGTGCCAGCAGCTTAGTAACCCGTTACAATGAGCAGTTCTTC. Protein: CASSLVTRYNEQFF. The V gene is TRBV11-1, the J gene TRBJ2-1; D remains unclear. The V end was cut by 1 base, the J end by 4 bases, with 8 bases between. The CDR3 sequence is 14 residues long. Germline CDR1 reads SGHAT; CDR2 reads FQDESV (reference sequence).

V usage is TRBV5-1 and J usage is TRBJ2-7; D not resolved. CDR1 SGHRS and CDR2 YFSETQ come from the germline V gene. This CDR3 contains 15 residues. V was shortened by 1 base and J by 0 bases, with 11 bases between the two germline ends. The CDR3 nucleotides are TGCGCCAGCAGCTTGCCGGGCGCGAACTCCTACGAGCAGTACTTC. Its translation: CASSLPGANSYEQYF.

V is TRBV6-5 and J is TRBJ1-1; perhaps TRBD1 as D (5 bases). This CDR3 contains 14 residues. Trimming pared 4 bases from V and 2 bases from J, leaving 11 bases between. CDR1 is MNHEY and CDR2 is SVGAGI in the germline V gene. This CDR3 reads CASSSRGVNTEAFF. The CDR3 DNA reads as TGTGCCAGCAGTTCACGGGGCGTAAACACTGAAGCTTTCTTT.

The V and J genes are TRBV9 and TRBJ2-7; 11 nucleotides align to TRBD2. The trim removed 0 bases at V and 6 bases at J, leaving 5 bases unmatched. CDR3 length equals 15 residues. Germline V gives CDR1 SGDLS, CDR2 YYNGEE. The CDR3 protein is CASSVGTSGRSEQYF. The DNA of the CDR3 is TGTGCCAGCAGCGTAGGTACTAGCGGGAGATCCGAGCAGTACTTC.

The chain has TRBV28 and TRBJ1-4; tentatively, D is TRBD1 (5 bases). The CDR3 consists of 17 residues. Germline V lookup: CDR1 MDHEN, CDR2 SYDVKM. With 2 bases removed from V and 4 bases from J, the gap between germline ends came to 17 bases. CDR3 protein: CASSLPRMGGYNEKLFF. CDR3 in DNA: TGTGCCAGCAGTTTACCCAGGATGGGGGGGTATAATGAAAAACTGTTTTTT.

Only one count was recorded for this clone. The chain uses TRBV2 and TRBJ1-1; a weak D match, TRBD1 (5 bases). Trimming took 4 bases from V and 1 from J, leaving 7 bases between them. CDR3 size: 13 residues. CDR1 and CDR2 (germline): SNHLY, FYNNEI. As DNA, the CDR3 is TGTGCCAGCAGTGCCCAGGGGAACACTGAAGCTTTCTTT. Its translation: CASSAQGNTEAFF.

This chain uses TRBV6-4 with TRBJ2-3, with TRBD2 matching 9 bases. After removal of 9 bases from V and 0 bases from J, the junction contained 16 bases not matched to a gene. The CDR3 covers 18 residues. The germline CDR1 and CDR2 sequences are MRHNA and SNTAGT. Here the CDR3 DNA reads TGTGCCAGAATCAGTCACGTGCTAGCGGGGTTTAGCACAGATACGCAGTATTTT. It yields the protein CARISHVLAGFSTDTQYF.